The clone carrying this T cell receptor beta chain was seen only a few times. This record comes from a study of T-cell memory formation after mild COVID-19. TCRdb re-analysed the 5' RACE reads in MiXCR, keeping a single row per CDR3 protein. The sample lists hundreds of thousands of distinct CDR3 sequences; less than 20% were seen once. This clonotype originated in an adult woman who had mild COVID-19 (a few samples of this study predate the infection). Cell type and time point are not known. The source material was PBMCs or a T cell subset sorted from them (not recorded which).

As DNA, the CDR3 is TGTGCCAGCAGTTCCGGGTACCAAGAGACCCAGTACTTC. It encodes CASSSGYQETQYF. V gene TRBV12-3 or TRBV12-4 combines with J gene TRBJ2-5, with D uncertain. This CDR3 contains 13 residues. V was shortened by 4 bases and J by 0 bases, with 6 bases between the two germline ends.